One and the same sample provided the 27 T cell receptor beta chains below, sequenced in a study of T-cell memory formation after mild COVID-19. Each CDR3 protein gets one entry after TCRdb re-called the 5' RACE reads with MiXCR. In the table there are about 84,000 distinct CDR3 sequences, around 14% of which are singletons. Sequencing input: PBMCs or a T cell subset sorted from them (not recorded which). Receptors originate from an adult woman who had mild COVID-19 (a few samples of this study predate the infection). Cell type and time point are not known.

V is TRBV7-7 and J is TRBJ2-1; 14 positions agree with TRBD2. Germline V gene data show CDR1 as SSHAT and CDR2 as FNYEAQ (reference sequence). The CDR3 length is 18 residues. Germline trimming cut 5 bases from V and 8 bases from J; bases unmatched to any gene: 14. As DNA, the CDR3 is TGTGCCAGCAGCCCCCGAGTGACTAGCGGGGGGGGTCATGATGAGCAGTTCTTC. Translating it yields CASSPRVTSGGGHDEQFF.

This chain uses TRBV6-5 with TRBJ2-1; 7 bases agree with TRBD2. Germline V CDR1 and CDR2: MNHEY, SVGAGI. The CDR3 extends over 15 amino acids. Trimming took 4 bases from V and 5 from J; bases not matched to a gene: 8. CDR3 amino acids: CASSFEAGVNNEQFF. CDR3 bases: TGTGCCAGCAGTTTCGAGGCGGGAGTGAACAATGAGCAGTTCTTC.

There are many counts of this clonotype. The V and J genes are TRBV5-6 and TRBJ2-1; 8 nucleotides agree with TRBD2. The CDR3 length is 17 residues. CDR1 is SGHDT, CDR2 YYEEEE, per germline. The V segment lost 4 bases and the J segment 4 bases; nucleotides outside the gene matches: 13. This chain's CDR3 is CASSPTERGSWYNEQFF. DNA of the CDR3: TGTGCCAGCAGCCCGACAGAGCGGGGGAGTTGGTACAATGAGCAGTTCTTC. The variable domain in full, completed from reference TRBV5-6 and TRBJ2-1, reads DAGVTQSPTHLIKTRGQQVTLRCSPKSGHDTVSWYQQALGQGPQFIFQYYEEEERQRGNFPDRFSGHQFPNYSSELNVNALLLGDSALYLCASSPTERGSWYNEQFFGPGTRLTVL.

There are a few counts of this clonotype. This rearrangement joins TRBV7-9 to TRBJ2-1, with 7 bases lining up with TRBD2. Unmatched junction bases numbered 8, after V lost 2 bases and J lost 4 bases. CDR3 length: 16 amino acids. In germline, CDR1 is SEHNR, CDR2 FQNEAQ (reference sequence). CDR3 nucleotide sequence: TGTGCCAGCAGCTTATCCGCGGGAGCGCCATACAATGAGCAGTTCTTC. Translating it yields CASSLSAGAPYNEQFF.

CDR3 sequence: CASSSGQGDYQETQYF. CDR3 coding DNA: TGTGCCAGCAGCTCCGGACAGGGGGATTACCAAGAGACCCAGTACTTC. The chain couples TRBV7-9 to TRBJ2-5; TRBD1 matches 10 bases. Trimming cost V 4 bases and J 0 bases; bases outside gene matches: 5. This CDR3 is built from 16 residues. Germline V gene sequence: CDR1 SEHNR, CDR2 FQNEAQ (reference sequence). Full variable domain (outside the CDR3, taken from reference TRBV7-9 and TRBJ2-5): DTGVSQNPRHKITKRGQNVTFRCDPISEHNRLYWYRQTLGQGPEFLTYFQNEAQLEKSRLLSDRFSAERPKGSFSTLEIQRTEQGDSAMYLCASSSGQGDYQETQYFGPGTRLLVL.

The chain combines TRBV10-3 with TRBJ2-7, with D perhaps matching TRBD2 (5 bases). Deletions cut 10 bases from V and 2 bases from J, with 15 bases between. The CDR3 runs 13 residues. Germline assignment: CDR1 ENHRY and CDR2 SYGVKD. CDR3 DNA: TGTGCCACCGCCCCAGTGGGAGCCTACGAGCAGTACTTC. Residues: CATAPVGAYEQYF.

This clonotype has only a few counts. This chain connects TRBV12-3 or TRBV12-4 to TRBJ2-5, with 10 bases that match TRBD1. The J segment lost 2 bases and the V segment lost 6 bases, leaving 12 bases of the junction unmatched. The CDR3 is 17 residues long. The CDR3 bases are TGTGCCAGCAGCCTTTTCGACAGGGGGCCCCCACAAGAGACCCAGTACTTC. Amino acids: CASSLFDRGPPQETQYF.

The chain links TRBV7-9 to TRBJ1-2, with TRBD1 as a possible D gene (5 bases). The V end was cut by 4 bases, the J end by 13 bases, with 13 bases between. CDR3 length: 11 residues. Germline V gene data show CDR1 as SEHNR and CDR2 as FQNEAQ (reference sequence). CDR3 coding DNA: TGTGCCAGCAGCTCTACGGGGCTTTGCACCTTC. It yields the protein CASSSTGLCTF.

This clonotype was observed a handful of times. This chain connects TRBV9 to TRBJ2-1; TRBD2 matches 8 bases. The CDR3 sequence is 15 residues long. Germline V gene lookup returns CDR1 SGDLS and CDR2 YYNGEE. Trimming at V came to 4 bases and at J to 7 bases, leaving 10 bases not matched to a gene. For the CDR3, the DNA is TGTGCCAGCAGCCCCCCTAGCGGGTTAGTAAATGAGCAGTTCTTC. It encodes CASSPPSGLVNEQFF.

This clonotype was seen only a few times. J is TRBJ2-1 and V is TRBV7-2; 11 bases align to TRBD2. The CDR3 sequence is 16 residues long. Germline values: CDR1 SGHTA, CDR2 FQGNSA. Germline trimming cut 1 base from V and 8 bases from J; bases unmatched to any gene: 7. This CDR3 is CASSLVAGGPLDEQFF. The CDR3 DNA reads TGTGCCAGCAGCTTAGTAGCGGGGGGGCCTCTGGATGAGCAGTTCTTC. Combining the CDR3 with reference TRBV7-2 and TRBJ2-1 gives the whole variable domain GAGVSQSPSNKVTEKGKDVELRCDPISGHTALYWYRQSLGQGLEFLIYFQGNSAPDKSGLPSDRFSAERTGGSVSTLTIQRTQQEDSAVYLCASSLVAGGPLDEQFFGPGTRLTVL.

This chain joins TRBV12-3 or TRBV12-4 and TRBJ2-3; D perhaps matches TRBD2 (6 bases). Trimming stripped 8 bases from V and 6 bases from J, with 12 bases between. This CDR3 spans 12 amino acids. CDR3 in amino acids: CASSPAGDTQYF. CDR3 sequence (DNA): TGTGCCAGCTCTCCGGCGGGGGATACGCAGTATTTT.

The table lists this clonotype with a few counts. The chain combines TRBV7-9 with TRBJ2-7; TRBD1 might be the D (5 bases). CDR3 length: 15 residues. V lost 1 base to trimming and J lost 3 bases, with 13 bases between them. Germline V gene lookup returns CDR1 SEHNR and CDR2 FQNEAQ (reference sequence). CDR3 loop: CASSLGSGTGYEQYF. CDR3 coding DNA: TGTGCCAGCAGCTTAGGGTCGGGTACAGGCTACGAGCAGTACTTC.

As DNA, the CDR3 is TGTGCCAGCAGTTTGCGCGGCTTCCAAGAGACCCAGTACTTC. Translated, it gives CASSLRGFQETQYF. This chain links TRBV12-3 or TRBV12-4 with TRBJ2-5; D not resolved. The CDR3 spans 14 residues. V dropped 3 bases and J dropped 1 base, with 9 bases sitting between them.

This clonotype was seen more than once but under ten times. CDR3 sequence reads: CASSFPGTGYEQYF. In DNA, the CDR3 is TGTGCCAGCAGCTTCCCCGGGACAGGGTACGAGCAGTACTTC. This sequence joins TRBV7-9 and TRBJ2-7; 9 positions agree with TRBD1. Unmatched junction bases numbered 4, after V lost 3 bases and J lost 4 bases. Germline loops: CDR1 SEHNR, CDR2 FQNEAQ (reference sequence). The CDR3 is made up of 14 amino acids.

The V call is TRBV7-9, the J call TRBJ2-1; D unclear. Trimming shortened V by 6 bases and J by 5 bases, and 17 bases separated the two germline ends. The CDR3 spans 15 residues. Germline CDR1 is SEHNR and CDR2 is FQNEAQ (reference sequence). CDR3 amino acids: CASSIVLPRDNEQFF. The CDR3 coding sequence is TGTGCCAGCAGTATTGTGCTACCTAGGGACAATGAGCAGTTCTTC.

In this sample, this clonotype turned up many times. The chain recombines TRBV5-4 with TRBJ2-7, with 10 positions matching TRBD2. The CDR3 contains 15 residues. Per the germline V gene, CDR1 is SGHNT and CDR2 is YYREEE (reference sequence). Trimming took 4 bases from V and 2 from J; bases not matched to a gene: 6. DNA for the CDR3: TGTGCCAGCAGCAATATTCTAGCGGGGGCCTACGAGCAGTACTTC. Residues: CASSNILAGAYEQYF.

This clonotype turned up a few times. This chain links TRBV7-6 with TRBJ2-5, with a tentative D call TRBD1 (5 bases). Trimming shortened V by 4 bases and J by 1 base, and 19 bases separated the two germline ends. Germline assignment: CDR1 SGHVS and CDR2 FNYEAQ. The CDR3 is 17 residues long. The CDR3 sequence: CASSSPPAGWVQETQYF. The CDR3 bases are TGTGCCAGCAGCTCACCCCCCGCAGGGTGGGTCCAAGAGACCCAGTACTTC.

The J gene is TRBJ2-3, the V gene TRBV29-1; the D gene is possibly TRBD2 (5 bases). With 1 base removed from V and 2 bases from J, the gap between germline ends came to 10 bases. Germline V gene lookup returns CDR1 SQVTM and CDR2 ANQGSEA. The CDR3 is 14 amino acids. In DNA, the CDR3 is TGCAGCGTTGAAGGCGCGGGTTCCACAGATACGCAGTATTTT. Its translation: CSVEGAGSTDTQYF.

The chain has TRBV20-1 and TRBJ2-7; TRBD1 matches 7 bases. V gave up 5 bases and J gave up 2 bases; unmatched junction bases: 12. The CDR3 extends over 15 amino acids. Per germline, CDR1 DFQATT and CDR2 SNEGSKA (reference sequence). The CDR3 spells CSAELPGTEPYEQYF. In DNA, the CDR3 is TGCAGTGCTGAACTACCCGGGACAGAGCCCTACGAGCAGTACTTC.

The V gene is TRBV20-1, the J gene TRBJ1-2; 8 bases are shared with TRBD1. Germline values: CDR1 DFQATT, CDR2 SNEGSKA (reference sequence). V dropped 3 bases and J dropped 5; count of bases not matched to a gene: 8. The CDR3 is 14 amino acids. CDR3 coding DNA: TGCAGTGCTAGCGACAGGGGCGGACGGTATGGCTACACCTTC. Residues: CSASDRGGRYGYTF.

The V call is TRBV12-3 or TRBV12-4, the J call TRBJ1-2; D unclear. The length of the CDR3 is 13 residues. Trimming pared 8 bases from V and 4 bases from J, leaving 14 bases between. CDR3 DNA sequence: TGTGCCAGCGGGCTGGGTTGGGGCTATGGCTACACCTTC. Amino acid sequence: CASGLGWGYGYTF.

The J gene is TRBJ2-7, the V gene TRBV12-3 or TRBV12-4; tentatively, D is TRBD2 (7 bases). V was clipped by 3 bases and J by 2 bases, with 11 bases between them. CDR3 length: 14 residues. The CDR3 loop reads CASSFPGGPYEQYF. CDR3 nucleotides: TGTGCCAGCAGTTTCCCCGGGGGGCCCTACGAGCAGTACTTC.

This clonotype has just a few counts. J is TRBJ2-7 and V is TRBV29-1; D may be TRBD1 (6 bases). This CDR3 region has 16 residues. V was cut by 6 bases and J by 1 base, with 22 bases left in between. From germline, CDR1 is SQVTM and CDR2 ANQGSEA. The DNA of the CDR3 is TGCAGCGTCGTGGGTGAAGTGGGCAGGGGTTCCTACGAGCAGTACTTC. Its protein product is CSVVGEVGRGSYEQYF.

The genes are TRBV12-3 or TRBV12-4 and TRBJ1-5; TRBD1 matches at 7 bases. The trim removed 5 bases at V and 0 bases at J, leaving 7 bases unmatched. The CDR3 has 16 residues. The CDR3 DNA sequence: TGTGCCAGCAGTCCGGGACAGACCTATAGCAATCAGCCCCAGCATTTT. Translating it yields CASSPGQTYSNQPQHF.

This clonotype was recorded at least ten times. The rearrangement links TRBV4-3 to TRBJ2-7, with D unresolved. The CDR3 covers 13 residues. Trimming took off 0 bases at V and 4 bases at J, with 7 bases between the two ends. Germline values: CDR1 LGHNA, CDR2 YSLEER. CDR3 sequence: CASSQERRYEQYF. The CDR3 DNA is TGCGCCAGCAGCCAAGAACGGCGTTACGAGCAGTACTTC.

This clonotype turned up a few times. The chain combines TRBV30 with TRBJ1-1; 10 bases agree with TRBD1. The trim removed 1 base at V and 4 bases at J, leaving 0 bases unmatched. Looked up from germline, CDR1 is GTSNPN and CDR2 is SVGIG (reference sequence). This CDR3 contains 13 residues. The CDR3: CAWSGDRGTEAFF. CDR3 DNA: TGTGCCTGGAGTGGGGACAGGGGCACTGAAGCTTTCTTT. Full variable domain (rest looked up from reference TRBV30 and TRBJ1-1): SQTIHQWPATLVQPVGSPLSLECTVEGTSNPNLYWYRQAAGRGLQLLFYSVGIGQISSEVPQNLSASRPQDRQFILSSKKLLLSDSGFYLCAWSGDRGTEAFFGQGTRLTVV.

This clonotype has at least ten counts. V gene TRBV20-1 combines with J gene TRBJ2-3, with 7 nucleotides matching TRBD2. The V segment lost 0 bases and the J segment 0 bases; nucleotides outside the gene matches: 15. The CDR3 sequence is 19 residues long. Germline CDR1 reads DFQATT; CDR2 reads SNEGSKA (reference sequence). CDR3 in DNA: TGCAGTGCTAGAGATGGGCGGGAGAGAATAATTACTAGCACAGATACGCAGTATTTT. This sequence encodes CSARDGRERIITSTDTQYF.